What follows describes a single T cell receptor beta chain. The data originate from a study of T cell changes during pregnancy in multiple sclerosis. The repertoire was sequenced with immunoSEQ multiplex PCR; TCRdb's copy has only in-frame clones and lacks some. Of fewer than 95,000 clones in the sample, 80% to 95% were seen once. The CDR3 is 14 amino acids. Deletions cut 5 bases from V and 3 bases from J, with 14 bases between. Per germline, CDR1 MDHEN and CDR2 SYDVKM. The material was peripheral blood, obtained in the first trimester of pregnancy. J is TRBJ2-7 and V is TRBV28; D is possibly TRBD1 (6 bases). The TCR comes from a female donor in good health, enrolled as a control in a pregnancy study. CDR3 in amino acids: CASSATGTNYEQYF. The CDR3 DNA is TGTGCCAGCAGTGCGACAGGAACCAACTACGAGCAGTACTTC. The entire variable domain, with the rest obtained from reference TRBV28 and TRBJ2-7, is as follows: DVKVTQSSRYLVKRTGEKVFLECVQDMDHENMFWYRQDPGLGLRLIYFSYDVKMKEKGDIPEGYSVSREKKERFSLILESASTNQTSMYLCASSATGTNYEQYFGPGTRLTVT.